This T cell receptor (beta chain) emerged from a study of blood T cell repertoires in COVID-19. Across the study: Acute-phase and convalescent COVID-19 samples originated in the United States, Italy and Spain.

Clones were sequenced by immunoSEQ multiplex PCR, and TCRdb holds only the in-frame ones, with some missing. The sample has roughly 190,000 clones, approximately 90% seen once. Trimming removed 8 bases at V and 0 bases at J, with 11 bases between. The CDR3 sequence is 14 residues long. Germline V lookup: CDR1 MNHNY, CDR2 SVGAGI (reference sequence). Material for sequencing was peripheral blood. The source of this sequence is a man aged 25 to 40 with acute or convalescent COVID-19. This sequence joins TRBV6-6 and TRBJ1-3; no reliable D call. CDR3 protein: CASQVVSSGNTIYF. In DNA form, the CDR3 reads TGTGCCAGCCAGGTCGTCAGCTCTGGAAACACCATATATTTT.